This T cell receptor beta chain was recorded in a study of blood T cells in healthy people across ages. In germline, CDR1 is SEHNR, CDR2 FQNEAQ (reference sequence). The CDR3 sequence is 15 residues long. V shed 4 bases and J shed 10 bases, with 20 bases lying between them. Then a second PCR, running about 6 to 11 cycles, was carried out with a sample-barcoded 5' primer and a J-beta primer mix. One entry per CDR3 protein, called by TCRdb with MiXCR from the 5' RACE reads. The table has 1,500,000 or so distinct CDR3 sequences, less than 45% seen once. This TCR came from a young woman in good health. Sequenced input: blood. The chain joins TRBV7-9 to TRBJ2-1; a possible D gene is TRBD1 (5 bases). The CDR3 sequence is CASSSGVGLNWEQFF. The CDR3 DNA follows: TGTGCCAGCAGCTCGGGTGTGGGGCTAAACTGGGAGCAGTTCTTC.